The 14 T cell receptor beta chains listed next were all sequenced from one sample in a study of T-cell reconstitution after alpha-beta-depleted transplantation in children. Preparation of the TCRbeta library involved a method that used unique molecular identifiers. From the PCR reads, TCRdb called clonotypes with MiXCR, one entry per CDR3 protein. The data contain about a million distinct CDR3 sequences, about 31% of them singletons. The sequencing used PBMCs, mostly from graft donor cells, collected 360 days after TCRalphabeta/CD19-depleted stem cell transplant. These TCRs come from a boy younger than two who had a stem cell transplant for SCID, so the T cells may come from the graft donor.

V gene TRBV6-2 or TRBV6-3 combines with J gene TRBJ2-1, with D tentatively TRBD1 (5 bases). The CDR3 extends over 15 amino acids. With 6 bases removed from V and 6 bases from J, the gap between germline ends came to 18 bases. CDR1 and CDR2 from the germline V gene are MNHEY and SVGEGT. This chain's CDR3 is CASSLEPGWGNEQFF. Written as DNA, the CDR3 is TGTGCCAGCAGCCTAGAACCAGGGTGGGGCAATGAGCAGTTCTTC.

The chain couples TRBV6-1 to TRBJ2-1; D is perhaps TRBD1 (6 bases). The CDR3 is 15 amino acids. Germline V lookup: CDR1 MNHNS, CDR2 SASEGT. Trimming removed 0 bases at V and 4 bases at J, with 10 bases between. CDR3 amino acids: CASSEAWGQYNEQFF. In nucleotides, the CDR3 is TGTGCCAGCAGTGAAGCGTGGGGGCAATACAATGAGCAGTTCTTC.

This chain connects TRBV15 to TRBJ1-1; D is unresolved. The V gene's germline CDR1 is LNHNV and CDR2 YYDKDF (reference sequence). The length of the CDR3 is 14 residues. Trimming took off 0 bases at V and 0 bases at J, with 5 bases between the two ends. The CDR3 DNA is TGTGCCACCAGCAGAGAAGTCCTGAACACTGAAGCTTTCTTT. Translation gives CATSREVLNTEAFF. The full variable domain, rest sourced from reference TRBV15 and TRBJ1-1, is DAMVIQNPRYQVTQFGKPVTLSCSQTLNHNVMYWYQQKSSQAPKLLFHYYDKDFNNEADTPDNFQSRRPNTSFCFLDIRSPGLGDTAMYLCATSREVLNTEAFFGQGTRLTVV.

This sequence joins TRBV2 and TRBJ2-7; 8 bases are a match to TRBD1. Losses at the gene ends were 5 bases for V and 6 bases for J; bases not matched to a gene: 9. CDR3 length: 14 residues. In germline, CDR1 is SNHLY, CDR2 FYNNEI. The CDR3 DNA is TGTGCCAGCAGTCGCAGGGGGCTCCTCGGCGAGCAGTACTTC. Translated, it gives CASSRRGLLGEQYF.

The gene calls are TRBV5-1 and TRBJ2-1, with 8 bases matching TRBD2. Germline CDR1 is SGHRS and CDR2 is YFSETQ. With 1 base clipped from V and 9 bases from J, the junction kept 6 bases outside the gene matches. The CDR3 is 14 amino acids. The chain's CDR3 is CASSLFGTRSEQFF. CDR3 bases: TGCGCCAGCAGCTTGTTTGGGACTAGAAGTGAGCAGTTCTTC.

The rearrangement uses TRBV27 and TRBJ1-1; D unresolved. V shed 6 bases and J shed 4 bases, with 24 bases lying between them. Germline-derived CDR1 and CDR2 are MNHEY and SMNVEV (reference sequence). This CDR3 contains 17 residues. CDR3 region: CASSLLRSRISLTEAFF. The CDR3 nucleotides read TGTGCCAGCAGCCTGCTACGGTCCCGAATCAGCCTCACTGAAGCTTTCTTT.

The V call is TRBV10-3, the J call TRBJ2-5, with 9 bases that match TRBD1. With 0 bases clipped from V and 4 bases from J, the junction kept 6 bases outside the gene matches. In germline, CDR1 is ENHRY, CDR2 SYGVKD. The CDR3 is made up of 16 amino acids. Here the CDR3 DNA reads TGTGCCATCAGTGAGTCAGGGACAGGGTATGGAGAGACCCAGTACTTC. Protein product: CAISESGTGYGETQYF.

The chain's CDR3 is CASSLDGYPGYTF. The DNA of the CDR3 is TGCGCCAGCAGCTTGGATGGCTATCCAGGCTACACCTTC. The chain uses TRBV5-1 and TRBJ1-2, with unresolved D. The length of the CDR3 is 13 residues. The germline CDR1 and CDR2 sequences are SGHRS and YFSETQ. Deletions cut 0 bases from V and 8 bases from J, with 11 bases between.

This clonotype appeared a few times. The chain combines TRBV12-3 or TRBV12-4 with TRBJ2-2; D is perhaps TRBD1 or TRBD2 (5 bases each). There are 16 residues in the CDR3. V was cut by 4 bases and J by 8 bases, with 20 bases left in between. The CDR3 here is CASSSSGAGPRGELFF. The CDR3 DNA reads as TGTGCCAGCAGTTCCTCCGGGGCAGGACCCAGGGGGGAGCTGTTTTTT.

The rearrangement uses TRBV5-1 and TRBJ2-3; 10 nucleotides line up with TRBD2. Trimming at V came to 4 bases and at J to 1 base, leaving 9 bases not matched to a gene. This CDR3 has 17 amino acids. CDR1 SGHRS and CDR2 YFSETQ come from the germline V gene. CDR3: CASSRGVLAGGTDTQYF. The CDR3 region has the DNA TGCGCCAGCAGCCGTGGGGTCCTAGCGGGGGGCACAGATACGCAGTATTTT.

The table lists this clonotype with a few counts. The J gene is TRBJ1-2, the V gene TRBV12-3 or TRBV12-4, with D uncertain. There are 13 residues in the CDR3. With 1 base removed from V and 8 bases from J, the gap between germline ends came to 11 bases. The CDR3 region has the DNA TGTGCCAGCAGTTTAGATTTCCCAAAAGGCTACACCTTC. This codes for CASSLDFPKGYTF.

This clonotype was picked up a small number of times. This rearrangement joins TRBV27 to TRBJ2-2, with 9 bases lining up with TRBD1. The length of the CDR3 is 14 residues. With 4 bases clipped from V and 6 bases from J, the junction kept 3 bases outside the gene matches. Germline V gives CDR1 MNHEY, CDR2 SMNVEV (reference sequence). CDR3 region: CASSSRQGAGELFF. Here the CDR3 DNA reads TGTGCCAGCAGTTCAAGACAGGGGGCCGGGGAGCTGTTTTTT.

This clonotype was observed a few times. This rearrangement joins TRBV27 to TRBJ2-1, with 8 bases identical to TRBD2. Germline V gene sequence: CDR1 MNHEY, CDR2 SMNVEV (reference sequence). The CDR3 has 16 residues. Trimming at V came to 3 bases and at J to 4 bases, leaving 8 bases not matched to a gene. As DNA, the CDR3 is TGTGCCAGCAGTTTTAGTTCGGGGGGGTGGTACAATGAGCAGTTCTTC. Translation gives CASSFSSGGWYNEQFF.

This clonotype was observed a few times. The V and J genes are TRBV2 and TRBJ2-1; 13 bases agree with TRBD2. J lost 6 bases, V lost 5 bases, and 7 bases had no gene match. This CDR3 comprises 16 residues. In germline, CDR1 is SNHLY, CDR2 FYNNEI. Here the CDR3 reads CASSQSTSGGANEQFF. The CDR3 nucleotides are TGTGCCAGCAGTCAGTCCACTAGCGGGGGGGCCAATGAGCAGTTCTTC.